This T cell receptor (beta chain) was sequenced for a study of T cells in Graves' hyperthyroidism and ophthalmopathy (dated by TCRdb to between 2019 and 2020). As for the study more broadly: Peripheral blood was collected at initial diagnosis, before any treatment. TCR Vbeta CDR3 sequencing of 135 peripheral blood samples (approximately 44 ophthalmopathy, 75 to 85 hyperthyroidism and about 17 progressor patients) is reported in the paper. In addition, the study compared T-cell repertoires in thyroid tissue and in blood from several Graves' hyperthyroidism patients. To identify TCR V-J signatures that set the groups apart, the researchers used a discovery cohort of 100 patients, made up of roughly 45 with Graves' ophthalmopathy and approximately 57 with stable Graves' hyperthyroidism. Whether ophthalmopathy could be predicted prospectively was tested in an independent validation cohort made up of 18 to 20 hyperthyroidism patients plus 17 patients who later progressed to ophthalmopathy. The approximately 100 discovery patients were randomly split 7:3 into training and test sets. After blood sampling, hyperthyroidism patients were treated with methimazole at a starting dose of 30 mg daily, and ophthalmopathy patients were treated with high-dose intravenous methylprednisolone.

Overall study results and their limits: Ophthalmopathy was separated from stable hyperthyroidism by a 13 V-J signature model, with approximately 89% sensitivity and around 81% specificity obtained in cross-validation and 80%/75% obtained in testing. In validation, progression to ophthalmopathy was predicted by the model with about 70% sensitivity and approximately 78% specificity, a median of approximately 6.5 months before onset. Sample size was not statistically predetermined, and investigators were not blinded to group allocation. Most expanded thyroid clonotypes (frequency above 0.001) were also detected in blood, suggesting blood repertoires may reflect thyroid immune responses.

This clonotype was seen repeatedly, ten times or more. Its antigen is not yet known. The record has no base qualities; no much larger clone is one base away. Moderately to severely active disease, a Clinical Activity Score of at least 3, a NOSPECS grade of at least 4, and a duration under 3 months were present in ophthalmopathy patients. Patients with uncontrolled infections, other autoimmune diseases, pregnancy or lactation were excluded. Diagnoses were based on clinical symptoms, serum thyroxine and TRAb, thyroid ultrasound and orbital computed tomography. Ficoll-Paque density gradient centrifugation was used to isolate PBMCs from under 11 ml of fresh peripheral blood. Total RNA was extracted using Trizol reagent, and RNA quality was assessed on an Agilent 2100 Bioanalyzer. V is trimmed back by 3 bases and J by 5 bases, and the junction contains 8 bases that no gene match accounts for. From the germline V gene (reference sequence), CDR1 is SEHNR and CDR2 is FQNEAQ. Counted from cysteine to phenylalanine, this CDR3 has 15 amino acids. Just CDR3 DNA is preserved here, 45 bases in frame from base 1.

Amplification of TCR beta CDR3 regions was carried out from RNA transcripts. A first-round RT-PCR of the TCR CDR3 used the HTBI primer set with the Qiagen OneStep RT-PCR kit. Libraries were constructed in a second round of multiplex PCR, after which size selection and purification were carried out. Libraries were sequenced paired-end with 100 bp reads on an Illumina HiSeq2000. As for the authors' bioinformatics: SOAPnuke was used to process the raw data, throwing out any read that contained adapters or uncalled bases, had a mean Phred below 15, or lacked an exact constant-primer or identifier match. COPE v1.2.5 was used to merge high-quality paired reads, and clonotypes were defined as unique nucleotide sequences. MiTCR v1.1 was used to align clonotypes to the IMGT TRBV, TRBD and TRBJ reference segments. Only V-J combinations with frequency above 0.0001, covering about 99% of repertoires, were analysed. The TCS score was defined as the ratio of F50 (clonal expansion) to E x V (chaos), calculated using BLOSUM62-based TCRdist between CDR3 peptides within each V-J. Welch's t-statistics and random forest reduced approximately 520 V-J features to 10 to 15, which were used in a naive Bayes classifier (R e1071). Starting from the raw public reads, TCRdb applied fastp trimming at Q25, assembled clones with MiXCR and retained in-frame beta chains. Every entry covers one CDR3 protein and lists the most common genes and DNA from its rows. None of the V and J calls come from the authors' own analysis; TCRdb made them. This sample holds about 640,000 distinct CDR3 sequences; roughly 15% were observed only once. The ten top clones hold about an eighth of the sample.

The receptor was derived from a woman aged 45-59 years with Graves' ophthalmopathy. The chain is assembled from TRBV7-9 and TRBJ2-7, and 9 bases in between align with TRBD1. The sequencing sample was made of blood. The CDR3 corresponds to CASSFRTGDRDEQYF. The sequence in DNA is TGTGCCAGCAGCTTTAGGACAGGGGATCGGGACGAGCAGTACTTC.